This TCR beta chain was retrieved from a study of blood T cell repertoires in COVID-19. Germline V gene lookup returns CDR1 MDHEN and CDR2 SYDVKM. CDR3 length: 16 amino acids. V dropped 7 bases and J dropped 9; count of bases not matched to a gene: 19. Libraries were prepared by immunoSEQ multiplex PCR; TCRdb keeps only in-frame clonotypes and omits some of them. The table includes fewer than 350,000 clones, less than 85% detected once. Sequenced sample: PBMCs or T cells enriched from blood (not recorded which). The clonotype was recovered from a woman aged 30 to 39 who had been exposed to COVID-19. This chain uses TRBV28 with TRBJ2-5; 8 bases align to TRBD2. The CDR3 here is CASIYTGGGLGRPQYF. The CDR3 region has the DNA TGTGCCAGCATTTATACGGGAGGGGGACTGGGGAGACCCCAGTACTTC.